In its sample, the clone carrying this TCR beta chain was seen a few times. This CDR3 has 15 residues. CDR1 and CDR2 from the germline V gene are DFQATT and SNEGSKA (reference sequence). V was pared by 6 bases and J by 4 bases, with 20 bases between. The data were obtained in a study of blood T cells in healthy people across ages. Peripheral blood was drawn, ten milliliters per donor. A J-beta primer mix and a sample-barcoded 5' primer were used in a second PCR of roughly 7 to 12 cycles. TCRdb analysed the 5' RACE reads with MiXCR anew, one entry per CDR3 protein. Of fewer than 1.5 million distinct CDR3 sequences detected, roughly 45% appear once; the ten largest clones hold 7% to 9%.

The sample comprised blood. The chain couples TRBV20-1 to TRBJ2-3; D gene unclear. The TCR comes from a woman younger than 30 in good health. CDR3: CSATVGSQRADTQYF. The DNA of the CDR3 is TGCAGTGCCACAGTAGGCAGCCAGCGTGCAGATACGCAGTATTTT.